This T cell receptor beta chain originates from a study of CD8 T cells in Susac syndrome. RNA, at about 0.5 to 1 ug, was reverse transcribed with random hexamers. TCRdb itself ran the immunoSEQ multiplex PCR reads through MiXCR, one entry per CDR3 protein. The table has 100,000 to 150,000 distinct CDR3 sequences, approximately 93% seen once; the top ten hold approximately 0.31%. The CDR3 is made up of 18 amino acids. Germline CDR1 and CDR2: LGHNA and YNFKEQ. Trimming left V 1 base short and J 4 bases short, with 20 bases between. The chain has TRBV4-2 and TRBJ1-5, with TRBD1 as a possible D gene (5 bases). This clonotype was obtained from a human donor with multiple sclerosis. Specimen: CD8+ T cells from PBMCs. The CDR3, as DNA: TGTGCCAGCAGCCAAGGGTCGGGGTTTCGGGGACGGAATCAGCCCCAGCATTTT. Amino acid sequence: CASSQGSGFRGRNQPQHF.